A single T cell receptor beta chain is shown here with its context. The antigen is undetermined. The data originate from a study of vaccination effects on CD4 cells after COVID-19. Study-level findings and limits: After vaccination, at late timepoints, clones induced by infection and by vaccine contracted markedly. Common cold coronavirus cross-reactivity was shown by only 1 of 255 vaccine-induced clones in healthy vaccinees.

The length of the CDR3 is 14 residues. CDR1 is MNHEY, CDR2 SVGAGI, per germline. Trimming left V 6 bases short and J 8 bases short, with 17 bases between. TCRdb's table, derived via immunoSEQ multiplex PCR, lists solely in-frame clones and lacks some. The profile shows approximately 28,000 clones, more than 65% of them singletons. ViraFEST expansion of antigen-specific CD4+ T cells with viral peptide pools preceded sequencing. Cells that had been cultured for about 10 days were the source of isolated CD4+ T cells. Either the mRNA-1273 or the BNT162b2 vaccine was given to participants as two doses. Nucleocapsid antibody tests were negative, and the vaccine recipients had no prior SARS-CoV-2 infection. Peptides at about 9.9 ug/ml and IL-2 at about 9.8 IU/ml were added to two million PBMC per well.

This specimen consisted of CD4+ T cells from PBMCs cultured with HCoV-229E spike peptides, obtained after COVID-19 vaccination. The genes are TRBV6-5 and TRBJ1-5; D might be TRBD1 (6 bases). The clonotype was recovered from a human donor who received a COVID-19 vaccine. CDR3 sequence reads: CASRIGGKGEPQHF. The DNA of the CDR3 is TGTGCCAGCAGGATAGGCGGTAAGGGGGAGCCCCAGCATTTT.